These T cell receptor beta chains were read from a single sample in a study of T-cell memory formation after mild COVID-19. TCRdb analysed the 5' RACE reads with MiXCR anew, one entry per CDR3 protein. The data show 150,000 to 200,000 distinct CDR3 sequences, with about 22% seen just once and about 21% held by the top ten. The sequenced sample was PBMCs or a T cell subset sorted from them (not recorded which). These receptors all come from an adult woman who had mild COVID-19 (a few samples of this study predate the infection). Cell type and time point are not known. The CDR3 runs from the conserved cysteine through the conserved F or W. A D gene is named only where the DNA matches it firmly. Clone sizes are given selectively: once, few, many, or a class where the clone is expanded.

J,V,length,D,size,CDR3,DNA
TRBJ2-3,TRBV24-1,11,-,few,CATSGSDTQYF,TGTGCCACCAGTGGATCAGATACGCAGTATTTT
TRBJ2-7,TRBV30,14,-,-,CAWSVLGSHYEQYF,TGTGCCTGGAGTGTACTGGGGTCCCACTACGAGCAGTACTTC
TRBJ2-4,TRBV20-1,17,-,few,CSARENYRELAKNIQYF,TGCAGTGCTAGAGAGAACTACAGGGAACTAGCCAAAAACATTCAGTACTTC
TRBJ2-3,TRBV3-1,12,-,-,CASSRITDTQYF,TGTGCCAGCAGCCGTATCACAGATACGCAGTATTTT
TRBJ2-5,TRBV12-3/TRBV12-4,14,TRBD2,-,CASSLRREKETQYF,TGTGCCAGCAGTTTAAGGCGGGAGAAAGAGACCCAGTACTTC
TRBJ2-7,TRBV23-1,14,TRBD2,few,CASSQSRGGYEQYF,TGCGCCAGCAGTCAATCTCGGGGGGGCTACGAGCAGTACTTC
TRBJ2-1,TRBV25-1,14,-,few,CASGSGSSYNEQFF,TGTGCCAGCGGCTCAGGGAGCTCCTACAATGAGCAGTTCTTC
TRBJ2-7,TRBV6-2/TRBV6-3,12,-,-,CASNIPDYEQYF,TGTGCCAGCAATATCCCCGACTACGAGCAGTACTTC
TRBJ2-7,TRBV25-1,14,TRBD1,many,CASRRTGVSYEQYF,TGTGCCAGCAGAAGGACAGGGGTCTCCTACGAGCAGTACTTC
TRBJ2-7,TRBV29-1,12,-,-,CSVSHLSYEQYF,TGCAGCGTGAGCCACCTCTCCTACGAGCAGTACTTC
TRBJ2-1,TRBV15,16,TRBD2,few,CATSRISGRELNEQFF,TGTGCCACCAGCAGAATTAGCGGGAGGGAACTCAATGAGCAGTTCTTC
TRBJ2-1,TRBV4-2,18,TRBD2,-,CASSQDTSGGAPYNEQFF,TGTGCCAGCAGCCAAGACACTAGCGGGGGGGCACCCTACAATGAGCAGTTCTTC
TRBJ1-1,TRBV6-2/TRBV6-3,12,-,-,CASSYLNTEAFF,TGTGCCAGCAGTTACCTGAACACTGAAGCTTTCTTT
TRBJ2-7,TRBV9,15,-,-,CASSVDLGRSYEQYF,TGTGCCAGCAGCGTAGATCTGGGGCGTTCCTACGAGCAGTACTTC
TRBJ2-7,TRBV7-6,16,TRBD2,few,CASSAGTSGTSYEQYF,TGTGCCAGCAGCGCAGGGACTAGCGGGACCTCCTACGAGCAGTACTTC
TRBJ2-7,TRBV4-2,15,-,-,CASSQGSQGNYEQYF,TGTGCCAGCAGCCAAGGGTCCCAGGGAAACTACGAGCAGTACTTC
TRBJ2-2,TRBV12-3/TRBV12-4,12,-,-,CASSSKLGELFF,TGTGCCAGCAGTTCCAAGCTCGGGGAGCTGTTTTTT
TRBJ2-3,TRBV9,14,-,-,CASSVDDFTDTQYF,TGTGCCAGCAGCGTAGACGACTTCACAGATACGCAGTATTTT
TRBJ1-2,TRBV4-1,14,-,-,CASSQEGGLNGYTF,TGCGCCAGCAGCCAAGAAGGCGGGCTGAATGGCTACACCTTC
TRBJ2-1,TRBV7-6,19,TRBD2,-,CASRQRRGRRGNSYNEQFF,TGTGCCAGCAGGCAACGGCGCGGGAGGAGGGGAAACTCCTACAATGAGCAGTTCTTC
TRBJ2-7,TRBV29-1,12,-,-,CSVYSLEHEQYF,TGCAGCGTTTACAGCTTGGAGCACGAGCAGTACTTC
TRBJ1-1,TRBV7-9,15,-,-,CAASETPIMNTEAFF,TGTGCCGCTTCGGAGACACCCATAATGAACACTGAAGCTTTCTTT
TRBJ2-1,TRBV6-1,15,TRBD2,-,CASSDGLAGDDEQFF,TGTGCCAGCAGTGATGGACTAGCGGGAGATGATGAGCAGTTCTTC
TRBJ2-6,TRBV7-9,19,-,-,CASSSDFLSLSSGANVLTF,TGTGCCAGCAGCTCGGACTTTTTGAGCCTCAGCTCTGGGGCCAACGTCCTGACTTTC
TRBJ2-7,TRBV2,15,-,-,CASSEVRGRSYEQYF,TGTGCCAGCAGTGAAGTACGGGGACGCTCCTACGAGCAGTACTTC
TRBJ2-1,TRBV20-1,14,-,few,CSAKERVSYNEQFF,TGCAGTGCTAAAGAGCGGGTCTCCTACAATGAGCAGTTCTTC
TRBJ1-2,TRBV5-6,14,-,few,CASSSEFSNYGYTF,TGTGCCAGCAGCTCGGAGTTCTCTAACTATGGCTACACCTTC
TRBJ2-7,TRBV6-5,14,-,few,CASSYSTRRNEQYF,TGTGCCAGCAGTTACTCTACCCGAAGGAACGAGCAGTACTTC
TRBJ2-5,TRBV7-9,15,-,few,CASSSNLGVFETQYF,TGTGCCAGCAGCTCGAATCTAGGGGTTTTCGAGACCCAGTACTTC
TRBJ2-5,TRBV7-9,15,-,few,CASSLGPALQETQYF,TGTGCCAGCAGCTTAGGGCCAGCCTTACAAGAGACCCAGTACTTC
TRBJ1-5,TRBV7-2,13,-,-,CASSGEGNQPQHF,TGTGCCAGCAGCGGAGAGGGCAATCAGCCCCAGCATTTT
TRBJ2-7,TRBV19,15,-,few,CASSIVAGLNYEQYF,TGTGCCAGTAGTATAGTGGCTGGACTCAACTACGAGCAGTACTTC
TRBJ2-7,TRBV7-9,15,TRBD2,few,CASSPTSDSSYEQYF,TGTGCCAGCAGCCCAACTAGCGACAGCTCCTACGAGCAGTACTTC
TRBJ2-2,TRBV7-3,15,-,-,CASSYGAGVPGELFF,TGTGCCAGCAGCTATGGGGCAGGGGTCCCCGGGGAGCTGTTTTTT
TRBJ2-7,TRBV27,14,TRBD1,-,CATARGTGGYEQYF,TGTGCCACCGCCCGAGGGACAGGGGGATACGAGCAGTACTTC
TRBJ1-5,TRBV2,15,TRBD1,-,CASSEHSTGLQPQHF,TGTGCCAGCAGTGAACATTCGACAGGGCTCCAGCCCCAGCATTTT
TRBJ2-7,TRBV20-1,15,-,few,CSARGDGGAGREQYF,TGCAGTGCCAGAGGAGATGGGGGGGCCGGTAGAGAGCAGTACTTC
TRBJ2-1,TRBV25-1,15,-,-,CASSLGGGVYNEQFF,TGTGCCAGCAGCCTAGGGGGGGGCGTGTACAATGAGCAGTTCTTC
TRBJ1-5,TRBV20-1,16,-,few,CSARDPFDSSNQPQHF,TGCAGTGCTAGAGATCCTTTCGACAGTAGCAATCAGCCCCAGCATTTT
TRBJ2-3,TRBV7-6,18,-,-,CASSSSTRSVVGTDTQYF,TGTGCCAGCAGCTCCAGTACCCGCAGTGTGGTAGGCACAGATACGCAGTATTTT
TRBJ1-5,TRBV4-1,14,-,few,CASSQAYSNQPQHF,TGCGCCAGCAGCCAAGCCTATAGCAATCAGCCCCAGCATTTT
TRBJ2-7,TRBV7-9,13,-,-,CASSRPSSYEQYF,TGTGCCAGCAGCCGACCGTCCAGCTACGAGCAGTACTTC
TRBJ1-1,TRBV27,15,TRBD1,few,CASSGLRTGNTEAFF,TGTGCCAGCAGTGGCTTAAGGACAGGAAACACTGAAGCTTTCTTT
TRBJ1-1,TRBV9,13,TRBD1,-,CASSGDSGTEAFF,TGTGCCAGCAGCGGGGACAGCGGCACTGAAGCTTTCTTT
TRBJ1-1,TRBV9,15,-,-,CASSVGGDLRSEAFF,TGTGCCAGCAGCGTGGGTGGGGACCTGAGGTCTGAAGCTTTCTTT
TRBJ1-4,TRBV6-1,14,TRBD1,-,CASSLGQGREKLFF,TGTGCCAGCAGTCTGGGACAGGGCCGGGAAAAACTGTTTTTT
TRBJ2-1,TRBV6-2/TRBV6-3,19,TRBD2,-,CASSYFGLRASGSWDEQFF,TGTGCCAGCAGTTACTTCGGACTACGGGCTAGCGGGAGTTGGGATGAGCAGTTCTTC
TRBJ2-6,TRBV4-2,17,-,few,CASSLPPRFSGANVLTF,TGTGCCAGCAGCCTTCCTCCTCGGTTCTCTGGGGCCAACGTCCTGACTTTC
TRBJ2-1,TRBV5-6,16,TRBD2,-,CASSLGTSGSPNEQFF,TGTGCCAGCAGCTTGGGGACTAGCGGGAGCCCAAATGAGCAGTTCTTC
TRBJ1-1,TRBV7-6,13,-,few,CASSHQTDTEAFF,TGTGCCAGCAGCCACCAGACAGATACTGAAGCTTTCTTT
TRBJ1-1,TRBV5-1,14,-,-,CASSLGRGDTEAFF,TGCGCCAGCAGCTTGGGGCGGGGGGACACTGAAGCTTTCTTT
TRBJ2-1,TRBV6-5,13,-,-,CASSYSTTREQFF,TGTGCCAGCAGTTACTCGACAACGAGAGAGCAGTTCTTC
TRBJ2-3,TRBV9,12,-,few,CASSVVGNTQYF,TGTGCCAGCAGCGTAGTGGGGAATACGCAGTATTTT
TRBJ2-7,TRBV7-9,13,-,few,CASSISGAYEQYF,TGTGCCAGCAGCATAAGCGGCGCATACGAGCAGTACTTC